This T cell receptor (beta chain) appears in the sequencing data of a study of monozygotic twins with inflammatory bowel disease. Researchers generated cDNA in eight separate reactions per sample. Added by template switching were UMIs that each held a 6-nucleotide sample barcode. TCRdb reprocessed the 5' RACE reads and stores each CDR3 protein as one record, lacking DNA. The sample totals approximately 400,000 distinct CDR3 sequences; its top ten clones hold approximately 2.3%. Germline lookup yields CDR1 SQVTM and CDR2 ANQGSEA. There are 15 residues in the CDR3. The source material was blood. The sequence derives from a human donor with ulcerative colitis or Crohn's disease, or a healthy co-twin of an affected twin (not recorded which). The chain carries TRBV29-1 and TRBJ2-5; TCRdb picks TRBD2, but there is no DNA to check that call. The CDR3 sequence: CSVEVSADSKETQYF.